This T cell receptor beta chain was identified in a study of T cell responses to AZD1222 COVID-19 vaccine. The study, taken as a whole, reports: Clonal diversity was possibly underestimated; the donors were predominantly white British and more often female. Per reports, nearly half of all spike-specific TCRs target regions that are unmutated in variants.

Germline loops: CDR1 SGHTA, CDR2 FQGNSA. Losses at the gene ends were 4 bases for V and 3 bases for J; bases not matched to a gene: 7. The CDR3 is made up of 15 amino acids. Method: immunoSEQ multiplex PCR; TCRdb's copy keeps in-frame clones and lacks some. Of about 160,000 clones in the sample, roughly nine tenths were seen once. A remark on this clone: The antigen remains undetermined.

This specimen consisted of peripheral blood, obtained on day 0 of AZD1222 vaccination. This sequence joins TRBV7-2 and TRBJ1-2; 8 positions match TRBD1. The clonotype comes from an adult in good health. The CDR3 region has the DNA TGTGCCAGCAGCTCCACCTTGACAGGGGACTATGGCTACACCTTC. It yields the protein CASSSTLTGDYGYTF.